This T cell receptor beta chain is drawn from a study of blood T cell repertoires in COVID-19. Across the study: The United States, Italy and Spain supplied acute and convalescent COVID-19 samples. PBMCs, B-cell-depleted T cells, or T cells were the source of the cDNA or gDNA that made up the material.

Seattle enrolled patients during active infection and tracked them longitudinally. The CDR3 extends over 18 amino acids. The germline V gene has CDR1 MDHEN and CDR2 SYDVKM. Trimming removed 2 bases at V and 0 bases at J, with 14 bases between. How the authors handled the data: Estimated nucleated cell counts came from reference gene primer amplification. Profiled with immunoSEQ multiplex PCR; TCRdb holds only in-frame clones, not every one. V, J and clone size reflect that table, while D and trimming were determined from the DNA. Here the sample spans about 170,000 clones, around 90% being singletons.

Sequencing was done on a sample of peripheral blood. The receptor's source is a woman of 80 years or more with COVID-19, enrolled during active disease. The chain combines TRBV28 with TRBJ2-6, with D maybe TRBD1 (5 bases). In DNA form, the CDR3 reads TGTGCCAGCAGTTTAGTTCTCCGACAGTTCTCTGGGGCCAACGTCCTGACTTTC. This gives the protein CASSLVLRQFSGANVLTF.